This T cell receptor beta chain derives from a study of T cell clonality in common variable immunodeficiency. This clone showed up just a few times. Its antigen is still unknown. From the germline J gene comes the end of the CDR3, since the read stops 3 residues before it. In germline, CDR1 is LNHDA, CDR2 SQIVND (reference sequence). The CDR3 contains 15 residues. V dropped 0 bases and J dropped 8 bases, with 14 bases sitting between them. The data were produced by immunoSEQ multiplex PCR, yet TCRdb's version contains in-frame clones alone and is incomplete. This sample comprises tens of thousands of clones, none seen once only. Findings and caveats of the study: T cell subpopulation sequencing would be needed to explain CVID clonality. Common variable immunodeficiency TCR beta sequences reportedly had fewer deletions and N-nucleotide insertions.

Reduced serum IgG, IgA and/or IgM plus specific antibody deficiency defined CVID. Most patients and controls had Caucasian heritage. CVID subjects had received replacement immunoglobulin for at least one year. The source material was peripheral blood mononuclear cells. The V gene is TRBV19, the J gene TRBJ1-5; D remains ambiguous. This clonotype was sampled from a human donor with common variable immunodeficiency. The sequenced CDR3 bases are TGTGCCAGTAGTATAGATTTAGTCCCAGGCGAGCCC. Translated, it gives CASSIDLVPGEP. The whole CDR3 is CASSIDLVPGEPQHF.